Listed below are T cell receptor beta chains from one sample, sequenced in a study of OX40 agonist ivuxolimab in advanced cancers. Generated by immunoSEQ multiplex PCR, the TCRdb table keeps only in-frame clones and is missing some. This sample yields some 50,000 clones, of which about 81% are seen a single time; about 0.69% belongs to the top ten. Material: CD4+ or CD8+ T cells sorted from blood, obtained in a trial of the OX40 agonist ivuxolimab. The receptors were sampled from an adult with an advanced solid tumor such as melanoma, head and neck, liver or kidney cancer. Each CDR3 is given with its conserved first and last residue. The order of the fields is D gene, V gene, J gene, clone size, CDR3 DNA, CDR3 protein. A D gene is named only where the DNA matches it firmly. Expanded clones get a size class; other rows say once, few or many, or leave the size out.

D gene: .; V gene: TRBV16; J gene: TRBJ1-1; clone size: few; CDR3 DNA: TGTGCCAGCAGCCAATATACAGTTAACACTGAAGCTTTCTTT; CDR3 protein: CASSQYTVNTEAFF
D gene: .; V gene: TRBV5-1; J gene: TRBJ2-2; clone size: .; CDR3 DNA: TGCGCCAGCAGCTTGGGAAAAGCCACGAACACCGGGGAGCTGTTTTTT; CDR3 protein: CASSLGKATNTGELFF
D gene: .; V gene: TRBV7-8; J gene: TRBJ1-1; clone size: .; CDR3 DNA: TGTGCCAGCAGGTGGGGAGGCGAGAACACTGAAGCTTTCTTT; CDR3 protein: CASRWGGENTEAFF
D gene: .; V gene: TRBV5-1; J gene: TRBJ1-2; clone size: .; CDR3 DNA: TGCGCCAGCAGCTTGGACGGTAACTATGGCTACACCTTC; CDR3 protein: CASSLDGNYGYTF
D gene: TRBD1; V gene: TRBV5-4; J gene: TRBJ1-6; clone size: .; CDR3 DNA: TGTGCCAGCAGCTCACCCGGACAGGGCGATAATTCACCCCTCCACTTT; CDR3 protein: CASSSPGQGDNSPLHF
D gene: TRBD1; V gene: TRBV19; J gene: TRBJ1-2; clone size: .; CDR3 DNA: TGTGCCAGTAGTATAGGGGGACAGGGAGGTGGCTACACCTTC; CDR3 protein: CASSIGGQGGGYTF
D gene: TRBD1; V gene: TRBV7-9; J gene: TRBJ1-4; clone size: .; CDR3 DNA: TGTGCCAGCAGCTTAAGGCAGGGGGACAGTGAAAAACTGTTTTTT; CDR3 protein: CASSLRQGDSEKLFF
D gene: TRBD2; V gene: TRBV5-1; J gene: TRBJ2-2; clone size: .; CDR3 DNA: TGCGCCAGCAGCTTCTTGCGGGGGGCGAACACCGGGGAGCTGTTTTTT; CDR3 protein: CASSFLRGANTGELFF
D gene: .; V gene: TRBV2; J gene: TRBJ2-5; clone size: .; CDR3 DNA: TGTGCCAGCAGTGGGTCCCCATGGGAGACCCAGTACTTC; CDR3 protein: CASSGSPWETQYF
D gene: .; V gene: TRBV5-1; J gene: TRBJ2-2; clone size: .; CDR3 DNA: TGCGCCAGCAGCTTACAGGGAAGGAACACCGGGGAGCTGTTTTTT; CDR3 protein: CASSLQGRNTGELFF
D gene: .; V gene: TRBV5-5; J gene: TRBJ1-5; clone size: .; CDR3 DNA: TGTGCCAGCAGCCCCGACCGTCAGCCCCAGCATTTT; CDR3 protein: CASSPDRQPQHF
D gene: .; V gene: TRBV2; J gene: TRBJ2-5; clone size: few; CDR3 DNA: TGTGCCAGCAGTGAAGTGAAGACCCAGTACTTC; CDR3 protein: CASSEVKTQYF
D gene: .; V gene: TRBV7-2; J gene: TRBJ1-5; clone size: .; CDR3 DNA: TGTGCCAGCAGCCCGAGCGGGCAGGGCTCTCAGCCCCAGCATTTT; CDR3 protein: CASSPSGQGSQPQHF
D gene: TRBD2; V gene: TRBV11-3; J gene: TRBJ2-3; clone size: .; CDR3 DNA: TGTGCCAGCAGCGAAGGGGCTAGCGGGGGCCTGAGCACAGATACGCAGTATTTT; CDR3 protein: CASSEGASGGLSTDTQYF
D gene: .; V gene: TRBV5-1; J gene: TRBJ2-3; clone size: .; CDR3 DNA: TGCGCCAGCACTCAGTCCTCGGCGACAGATACGCAGTATTTT; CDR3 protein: CASTQSSATDTQYF
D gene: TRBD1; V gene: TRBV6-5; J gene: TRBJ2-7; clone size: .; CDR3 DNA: TGTGCCAGCAGCCTAACACAGGGGGGCTCCTACGAGCAGTACTTC; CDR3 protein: CASSLTQGGSYEQYF
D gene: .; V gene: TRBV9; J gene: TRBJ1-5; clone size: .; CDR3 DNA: TGTGCCAGCAGCGGGGGCTCAGCCAGCAATCAGCCCCAGCATTTT; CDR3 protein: CASSGGSASNQPQHF
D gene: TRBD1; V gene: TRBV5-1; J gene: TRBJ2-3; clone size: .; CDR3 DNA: TGCGCCAGCAGCTTAGACAGGGTCGAGGGCACAGATACGCAGTATTTT; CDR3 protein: CASSLDRVEGTDTQYF